The present entry profiles one T cell receptor beta chain with its context. This specimen belongs to a study of cytotoxic CD8 clonotypes in ibrutinib-treated CLL. Clones were read by immunoSEQ multiplex PCR, and TCRdb kept only the in-frame ones, dropping some. The data contain 11,000 to 15,000 clones, roughly 64% of them seen just once; the ten biggest clones take up roughly 41%. The germline V gene encodes CDR1 WNHNN and CDR2 SYGVQD (reference sequence). Between the trimmed V and J ends, which lost 6 bases and 7 bases, there was a span of 7 bases. The CDR3 length is 11 residues. The source material was PBMCs, sampled before ibrutinib treatment. This chain connects TRBV10-1 to TRBJ2-1; no clear D gene. This TCR was sampled from a human donor with chronic lymphocytic leukemia. The CDR3 coding sequence is TGCGCCAGCAGCGAGAGAAATGAGCAGTTCTTC. Amino acids: CASSERNEQFF.